One and the same sample provided the 9 T cell receptor beta chains below, sequenced in a study of beta chain features in type 1 diabetes. All of the isolated RNA was reverse transcribed, so expressed TCRB transcripts were sequenced. Measured with immunoSEQ multiplex PCR; TCRdb has only the in-frame clones, and not every one. The sample contains roughly 250,000 clones, 68% of which appear only once. Sequencing was performed on naive CD4+ T cells from blood. These receptors all come from a man aged 25-45 years in good health.

This clone showed up just a few times. J is TRBJ2-4 and V is TRBV30, with D perhaps matching TRBD1 or TRBD2 (5 bases each). Trimming pared 3 bases from V and 16 bases from J, leaving 16 bases between. Germline V lookup: CDR1 GTSNPN, CDR2 SVGIG (reference sequence). The CDR3 spans 11 residues. The CDR3, as DNA: TGTGCCTGGAGGGGGACCCAAGAGACCTACTTC. Translation: CAWRGTQETYF.

The chain combines TRBV25-1 with TRBJ2-5; 9 bases fit TRBD2. The V segment lost 6 bases and the J segment 0 bases; nucleotides outside the gene matches: 5. CDR1 and CDR2 (germline): MGHDK, SYGVNS. This CDR3 is built from 15 residues. The CDR3 region has the DNA TGTGCCAGCAGGGGGACTAGCAGAGACCAAGAGACCCAGTACTTC. Translating gives CASRGTSRDQETQYF. The variable domain in full, with the rest retrieved from reference TRBV25-1 and TRBJ2-5, is EADIYQTPRYLVIGTGKKITLECSQTMGHDKMYWYQQDPGMELHLIHYSYGVNSTEKGDLSSESTVSRIRTEHFPLTLESARPSHTSQYLCASRGTSRDQETQYFGPGTRLLVL.

The chain couples TRBV11-2 to TRBJ2-2, with a possible D match to TRBD2 (6 bases). Trimming stripped 5 bases from V and 8 bases from J, with 15 bases between. CDR3 length: 14 residues. Per the germline V gene, CDR1 is SGHAT and CDR2 is FQNNGV. The CDR3 nucleotides read TGTGCCAGCAGCCCTCGGCGGGGTGGAGGGGAGCTGTTTTTT. Translation gives CASSPRRGGGELFF.

The chain employs TRBV29-1 and TRBJ2-1; 8 nucleotides line up with TRBD2. CDR3 length equals 16 residues. The germline V gene has CDR1 SQVTM and CDR2 ANQGSEA. J lost 3 bases, V lost 3 bases, and 10 bases had no gene match. The CDR3 DNA is TGCAGCGTTGACCTTAGGCTGGCGGGAGGCTACAATGAGCAGTTCTTC. Amino acids: CSVDLRLAGGYNEQFF.

In regard to this clone: The sample holds other DNA sequences that translate to the same CDR3. The chain employs TRBV29-1 and TRBJ2-3, with D perhaps TRBD1 (5 bases). The germline V gene has CDR1 SQVTM and CDR2 ANQGSEA. The CDR3 is made up of 12 amino acids. V was clipped by 5 bases and J by 1 base, with 7 bases between them. In DNA form, the CDR3 reads TGCAGCGTTTTGACAGGCACAGATACGCAGTATTTT. Amino acid sequence: CSVLTGTDTQYF.

The chain uses TRBV2 and TRBJ2-2, with D unclear. The CDR3 runs 11 residues. V was clipped by 4 bases and J by 5 bases, with 2 bases between them. Germline V gives CDR1 SNHLY, CDR2 FYNNEI. As DNA, the CDR3 is TGTGCCAGCAGTGTAACCGGGGAGCTGTTTTTT. Translating it yields CASSVTGELFF.

This clone has a handful of counts. One end of the junction does not line up with germline, which may come from a read error. The genes are TRBV10-1 and TRBJ2-7; 7 bases are a match to TRBD1. The CDR3 contains 9 residues. Germline values: CDR1 WNHNN, CDR2 SYGVQD (reference sequence). The CDR3 region is CAGGQVVRF. CDR3 nucleotides: TGCGCCGGAGGACAGGTAGTCCGCTTC.

The V and J genes are TRBV7-9 and TRBJ2-1; D remains ambiguous. CDR1 is SEHNR, CDR2 FQNEAQ, per germline (reference sequence). Trimming cost V 1 base and J 0 bases, with 7 bases left between them. This CDR3 has 15 residues. The CDR3 nucleotides read TGTGCCAGCAGCTTAGGTCACAGCTCCTACAATGAGCAGTTCTTC. This gives the protein CASSLGHSSYNEQFF.

V usage is TRBV5-1 and J usage is TRBJ2-7; 9 positions match TRBD1. Trimming took 5 bases from V and 5 from J; bases not matched to a gene: 14. Germline-derived CDR1 and CDR2 are SGHRS and YFSETQ. The CDR3 extends over 16 amino acids. In DNA form, the CDR3 reads TGCGCCAGCAGAACCGGACAGGGGCCCGGTGGGCACGAGCAGTACTTC. This sequence encodes CASRTGQGPGGHEQYF.